This T cell receptor (beta chain) was captured in a study of T cell responses to AZD1222 COVID-19 vaccine. Overall study results and limits: The sample set comprised mostly white British donors with more females, and clonal diversity was possibly underestimated. Baseline seropositives among AZD1222 recipients totaled only 6 or 7.

Turning to this clone: Its antigen is not known.

Generated by immunoSEQ multiplex PCR, the TCRdb table keeps only in-frame clones and is missing some. This sample carries about 70,000 clones, 85% to 90% of them seen once, and the ten largest clones take more than 4%. The TCR sequence derives from an adult who received the MenACWY meningococcal vaccine as a control. The sequencing here drew on peripheral blood, taken 28 days after the second dose of the MenACWY control vaccine.

In nucleotides, the CDR3 is TGCGCCAGCAGCCCTTATACCAGGGGAGATACGCAGTATTTT. Its translation: CASSPYTRGDTQYF. The chain links TRBV5-1 to TRBJ2-3; the D gene is possibly TRBD1 (6 bases). This CDR3 is built from 14 residues. V shed 4 bases and J shed 5 bases, with 14 bases lying between them. Germline V lookup: CDR1 SGHRS, CDR2 YFSETQ.